This T cell receptor beta chain was recovered during a study of OX40 agonist ivuxolimab in advanced cancers. Study results and limitations: CD8+ T cells showed, on average, more clonal expansion than CD4+ cells.

Produced via immunoSEQ multiplex PCR; TCRdb's table is partial and in-frame only. Of about 69,000 clones listed, roughly 90% are singletons. In the case of this clone: Its matching antigen is unknown.

Looked up from germline, CDR1 is LNHDA and CDR2 is SQIVND (reference sequence). This CDR3 is 12 amino acids long. The ends were cut back, 7 bases at V and 5 bases at J, with 11 bases in the middle. Here the sequenced sample was CD4+ or CD8+ T cells sorted from blood, taken in a trial of the OX40 agonist ivuxolimab. The rearrangement joins TRBV19 to TRBJ1-1, with D perhaps TRBD1 (5 bases). The source of this sequence is an adult with an advanced solid tumor such as melanoma, head and neck, liver or kidney cancer. CDR3 DNA: TGTGCCAGTACCGCCGGGGGGACTGAAGCTTTCTTT. This gives the protein CASTAGGTEAFF.